The next 27 T cell receptor beta chains were all read from a single sample in a study of blood T cells in healthy people across ages (dated by TCRdb to about 2015). Library creation used 5' RACE. Data came from an Illumina HiSeq 2500. A second PCR of about 7 to 12 cycles was run with a J-beta primer mix and a sample-barcoded 5' primer. TCRdb reprocessing: public reads trimmed at Q25 with fastp, clones called with MiXCR, in-frame beta chains kept. Rows matching on CDR3 protein sequence are summarized as one entry with the most common DNA and genes. The sample table records just under 750,000 distinct CDR3 sequences; 22% of these occur just once. The top ten constitute under 25% of the sample. The sample consisted of blood. These receptors all stem from a man in his 70s in good health.

This clonotype was seen only a few times. The rearrangement joins TRBV6-6 to TRBJ1-1; a weak D match, TRBD1 (6 bases). Germline assignment: CDR1 MNHNY and CDR2 SVGAGI (reference sequence). Trimming shortened V by 4 bases and J by 4 bases, and 10 bases separated the two germline ends. This CDR3 is 13 amino acids long. The CDR3 DNA follows: TGTGCCAGCAGTTGGGGGGCAGGCACTGAAGCTTTCTTT. Its protein is CASSWGAGTEAFF.

This clonotype showed up just a few times. The V and J genes are TRBV7-2 and TRBJ2-1; D not resolved. Germline CDR1 SGHTA, CDR2 FQGNSA. The germline V and J ends were trimmed by 3 bases and 10 bases, with 16 bases remaining between them. This CDR3 has 14 amino acids. The CDR3 DNA reads TGTGCCAGCAGCTTCCCTCCTCCCGTGACGGAGCAGTTCTTC. Its translation: CASSFPPPVTEQFF.

The V call is TRBV12-3 or TRBV12-4, the J call TRBJ2-3; tentative D call: TRBD2 (5 bases). The CDR3 is 13 amino acids. Trimming stripped 9 bases from V and 0 bases from J, with 10 bases between. CDR3 DNA sequence: TGTGCCAGTGCGACGGGGAGCACAGATACGCAGTATTTT. This sequence encodes CASATGSTDTQYF.

The chain employs TRBV4-1 and TRBJ2-2; the match to TRBD1 covers 8 bases. The trim removed 4 bases at V and 5 bases at J, leaving 6 bases unmatched. The germline V gene encodes CDR1 MGHRA and CDR2 YSYEKL. This CDR3 spans 15 amino acids. CDR3 in DNA: TGCGCCAGCAGCCCCGCGGACAGGGAAACCGGGGAGCTGTTTTTT. This translates into CASSPADRETGELFF.

This chain links TRBV20-1 with TRBJ1-1; D is unclear. The CDR3 loop spans 12 amino acids. The V end lost 5 bases, the J end lost 1 base, and 8 bases lay between the germline ends. Looked up from germline, CDR1 is DFQATT and CDR2 is SNEGSKA (reference sequence). This CDR3 is CSAYRQNTEAFF. CDR3 DNA: TGCAGTGCTTACCGCCAGAACACTGAAGCTTTCTTT.

Concerning this clonotype itself: One end of the junction fails to match germline, which may point to a read error. The rearrangement uses TRBV20-1 and TRBJ2-4, with 10 positions matching TRBD2. The CDR3 consists of 15 residues. In germline, CDR1 is DFQATT, CDR2 SNEGSKA (reference sequence). Here the CDR3 reads CSATSGGATKTIQYF. The CDR3 nucleotides read TGCAGTGCTACAAGCGGGGGGGCCACCAAAACCATTCAGTACTTC.

V usage is TRBV6-1 and J usage is TRBJ1-2; D is possibly TRBD1 (6 bases). From germline, CDR1 is MNHNS and CDR2 SASEGT. With 3 bases removed from V and 6 bases from J, the gap between germline ends came to 17 bases. This CDR3 is 15 amino acids long. Here the CDR3 DNA reads TGTGCCAGCAGTGATAGCGGACAGATGAACCATGGCTACACCTTC. It yields the protein CASSDSGQMNHGYTF.

The V call is TRBV11-2, the J call TRBJ2-1; 7 nucleotides line up with TRBD1. The germline V gene encodes CDR1 SGHAT and CDR2 FQNNGV. There are 12 residues in the CDR3. The junction had 7 bases not matched to a gene; V was cut back by 5 bases and J by 12 bases. CDR3 in amino acids: CASSPGGPLQFF. In nucleotides, the CDR3 is TGTGCCAGCAGCCCAGGGGGTCCCTTGCAGTTCTTC.

The CDR3 here is CSASVGSTDTQYF. CDR3 DNA: TGCAGTGCTAGTGTGGGTAGCACAGATACGCAGTATTTT. This chain uses TRBV20-1 with TRBJ2-3; no reliable D call. V was trimmed by 3 bases and J by 0 bases, leaving 7 bases between them. CDR3 length equals 13 residues. Germline V gene data show CDR1 as DFQATT and CDR2 as SNEGSKA (reference sequence).

V gene TRBV12-3 or TRBV12-4 combines with J gene TRBJ2-7; no definite D call. V was pared by 3 bases and J by 3 bases, with 15 bases between. The CDR3 covers 15 residues. CDR3 nucleotide sequence: TGTGCCAGCAGTTTTGCGGAGTACAAAGGCTACGAGCAGTACTTC. Its protein is CASSFAEYKGYEQYF.

This clonotype has only a few counts. The chain combines TRBV27 with TRBJ2-5; D might be TRBD2 (7 bases). Trimming removed 7 bases at V and 5 bases at J, with 11 bases between. The CDR3 extends over 12 amino acids. The germline V gene encodes CDR1 MNHEY and CDR2 SMNVEV (reference sequence). In DNA, the CDR3 is TGTGCCAGCAAACGGGGGGCGGAGACCCAGTACTTC. It encodes CASKRGAETQYF.

The chain joins TRBV18 to TRBJ2-1; no reliable D call. The CDR3 covers 15 residues. Germline loops: CDR1 KGHSH, CDR2 LQKENI. The V and J ends lost 3 bases and 2 bases respectively, with 11 bases between them. Written as DNA, the CDR3 is TGTGCCAGCTCACCGGAATTTTCCACCTACAATGAGCAGTTCTTC. Residues: CASSPEFSTYNEQFF.

The genes are TRBV10-3 and TRBJ1-2; 10 bases are shared with TRBD1. This CDR3 has 13 residues. With V trimmed by 6 bases and J by 6 bases, 4 bases remained unmatched. Germline CDR1 and CDR2: ENHRY and SYGVKD. The CDR3 DNA is TGTGCCATCAGATACGGACAGGGGGATGGCTACACCTTC. Protein: CAIRYGQGDGYTF.

The DNA of the CDR3 is TGTGCCAGCTCCCGGGCGGGGGAAAGCACAGATACGCAGTATTTT. Its protein product is CASSRAGESTDTQYF. V and J are TRBV9 and TRBJ2-3; 7 bases are shared with TRBD2. V shed 7 bases, J shed 0 bases, and the junction held 8 bases outside the gene matches. The CDR3 is made up of 15 amino acids. Germline CDR1 and CDR2: SGDLS and YYNGEE. The full variable domain, its missing parts supplied by reference TRBV9 and TRBJ2-3, is DSGVTQTPKHLITATGQRVTLRCSPRSGDLSVYWYQQSLDQGLQFLIQYYNGEERAKGNILERFSAQQFPDLHSELNLSSLELGDSALYFCASSRAGESTDTQYFGPGTRLTVL.

V gene TRBV3-1 combines with J gene TRBJ2-5, with 11 bases identical to TRBD2. The CDR3 length is 16 residues. After removal of 4 bases from V and 5 bases from J, the junction contained 9 bases not matched to a gene. Per the germline V gene, CDR1 is LGHDT and CDR2 is YNNKEL (reference sequence). Here the CDR3 reads CASSLLSGGADETQYF. In DNA form, the CDR3 reads TGTGCCAGCAGCCTCCTTAGCGGGGGGGCCGATGAGACCCAGTACTTC.

The V and J genes are TRBV3-1 and TRBJ1-2; tentatively, D is TRBD1 (5 bases). CDR1 and CDR2 from the germline V gene are LGHDT and YNNKEL (reference sequence). Trimming removed 0 bases from V and 3 bases from J, with 8 bases in between. CDR3 length: 14 residues. The CDR3 sequence is CASSQDLGDYGYTF. In DNA, the CDR3 is TGTGCCAGCAGCCAAGATTTGGGGGACTATGGCTACACCTTC.

This chain links TRBV9 with TRBJ2-1; tentative D call: TRBD2 (5 bases). Between the trimmed V and J ends, which lost 3 bases and 9 bases, there was a span of 13 bases. Looked up from germline, CDR1 is SGDLS and CDR2 is YYNGEE. This CDR3 is 13 amino acids long. The CDR3 sequence is CASSAPSGGEQFF. CDR3 sequence (DNA): TGTGCCAGCAGCGCCCCCAGCGGAGGTGAGCAGTTCTTC.

This chain connects TRBV11-2 to TRBJ2-3; D is possibly TRBD2 (6 bases). Trimming cost V 2 bases and J 10 bases, with 10 bases left between them. This CDR3 has 12 residues. In germline, CDR1 is SGHAT, CDR2 FQNNGV. In nucleotides, the CDR3 is TGTGCCAGCAGCTTACCTAGCGTCCCGCAGTATTTT. Residues: CASSLPSVPQYF. The whole variable domain, remainder taken from reference TRBV11-2 and TRBJ2-3, is EAGVAQSPRYKIIEKRQSVAFWCNPISGHATLYWYQQILGQGPKLLIQFQNNGVVDDSQLPKDRFSAERLKGVDSTLKIQPAKLEDSAVYLCASSLPSVPQYFGPGTRLTVL.

The chain couples TRBV5-5 to TRBJ1-5, with D possibly matching TRBD1 (5 bases). The CDR3 totals 14 residues. CDR1 and CDR2 from the germline V gene are SGHKS and YYEKEE (reference sequence). The V end lost 3 bases, the J end lost 2 bases, and 9 bases lay between the germline ends. CDR3 amino acids: CASSSGAGNQPQHF. Here the CDR3 DNA reads TGTGCCAGCAGCTCCGGGGCAGGCAATCAGCCCCAGCATTTT.

This chain uses TRBV12-3 or TRBV12-4 with TRBJ2-1; TRBD2 matches at 15 bases. Trimming removed 4 bases from V and 4 bases from J; junction bases left unmatched: 5. CDR3 length: 17 amino acids. The chain's CDR3 is CASSSGLAGGPYNEQFF. CDR3 bases: TGTGCCAGCAGTTCGGGACTAGCGGGGGGACCTTACAATGAGCAGTTCTTC.

The gene calls are TRBV18 and TRBJ2-1, with D tentatively TRBD1 (5 bases). CDR1 and CDR2 from the germline V gene are KGHSH and LQKENI. The V and J ends lost 1 base and 0 bases respectively, with 10 bases between them. CDR3 size: 16 residues. The DNA for the CDR3 is TGTGCCAGCTCACCACGCCAGGGCAGCTCCTACAATGAGCAGTTCTTC. Translation gives CASSPRQGSSYNEQFF.

The rearrangement links TRBV3-1 to TRBJ2-5; TRBD1 might be the D (6 bases). Matching the DNA end better, TRBJ2-7 makes the J call doubtful. Germline CDR1 reads LGHDT; CDR2 reads YNNKEL (reference sequence). The length of the CDR3 is 17 residues. Written as DNA, the CDR3 is TGTGCCAGCAGCTTTGGGGCTCCTGGGACAAGGTACTACGAGCAGTACTTC. This gives the protein CASSFGAPGTRYYEQYF.

The J gene is TRBJ2-3, the V gene TRBV7-2; D is uncertain. CDR3 length: 16 amino acids. Per the germline V gene, CDR1 is SGHTA and CDR2 is FQGNSA. Trimming cost V 1 base and J 1 base, with 12 bases left between them. The DNA for the CDR3 is TGTGCCAGCAGCTTAGTGAAGACCGCTGGCACAGATACGCAGTATTTT. Translation gives CASSLVKTAGTDTQYF.

This clonotype was counted only a few times. The gene calls are TRBV6-1 and TRBJ1-2; perhaps TRBD1 as D (5 bases). The CDR3 runs 14 residues. The germline V gene has CDR1 MNHNS and CDR2 SASEGT. Deletions cut 6 bases from V and 4 bases from J, with 15 bases between. The DNA of the CDR3 is TGTGCCAGCAGGCCCCTCTTGGGGGGCTATGGCTACACCTTC. Translated: CASRPLLGGYGYTF.

The chain uses TRBV7-7 and TRBJ2-1; D is ambiguous. V gave up 1 base and J gave up 5 bases, with 9 bases separating them. The CDR3 runs 14 residues. Germline-derived CDR1 and CDR2 are SSHAT and FNYEAQ (reference sequence). CDR3 bases: TGTGCCAGCAGCTTAGGCCGGAATCACAATGAGCAGTTCTTC. It yields the protein CASSLGRNHNEQFF. The full variable domain, rest sourced from reference TRBV7-7 and TRBJ2-1, is GAGVSQSPRYKVTKRGQDVTLRCDPISSHATLYWYQQALGQGPEFLTYFNYEAQPDKSGLPSDRFSAERPEGSISTLTIQRTEQRDSAMYRCASSLGRNHNEQFFGPGTRLTVL.

The CDR3 bases are TGTGCCAGCAGTTCCGACAGTTTCCAGCCCCAGCATTTT. This encodes CASSSDSFQPQHF. V usage is TRBV12-3 or TRBV12-4 and J usage is TRBJ1-5, with D possibly TRBD1 on 5 matching bases. The CDR3 contains 13 residues. Trimming stripped 4 bases from V and 7 bases from J, with 11 bases between.

Only a few counts were recorded for this clonotype. This sequence joins TRBV11-2 and TRBJ2-5, with 8 bases fitting TRBD2. This CDR3 is 16 amino acids long. Trimming cost V 5 bases and J 1 base; bases outside gene matches: 9. The germline gives CDR1 SGHAT, CDR2 FQNNGV. The CDR3 DNA reads TGTGCCAGCAGCCCTGGCGCTAGCGGGTCCCAAGAGACCCAGTACTTC. Amino acid sequence: CASSPGASGSQETQYF.